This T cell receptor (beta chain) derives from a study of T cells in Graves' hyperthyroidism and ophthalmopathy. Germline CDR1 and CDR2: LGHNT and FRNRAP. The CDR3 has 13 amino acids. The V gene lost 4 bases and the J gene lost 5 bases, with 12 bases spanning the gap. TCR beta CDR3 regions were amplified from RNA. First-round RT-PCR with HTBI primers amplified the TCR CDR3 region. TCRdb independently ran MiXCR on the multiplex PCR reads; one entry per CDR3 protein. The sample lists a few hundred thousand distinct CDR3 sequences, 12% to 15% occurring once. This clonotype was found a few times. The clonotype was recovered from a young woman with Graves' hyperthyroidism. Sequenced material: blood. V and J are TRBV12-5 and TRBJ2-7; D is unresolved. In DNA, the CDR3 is TGTGCTAGTGGTTCATGGGTCCGGGACGAGCAGTACTTC. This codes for CASGSWVRDEQYF.